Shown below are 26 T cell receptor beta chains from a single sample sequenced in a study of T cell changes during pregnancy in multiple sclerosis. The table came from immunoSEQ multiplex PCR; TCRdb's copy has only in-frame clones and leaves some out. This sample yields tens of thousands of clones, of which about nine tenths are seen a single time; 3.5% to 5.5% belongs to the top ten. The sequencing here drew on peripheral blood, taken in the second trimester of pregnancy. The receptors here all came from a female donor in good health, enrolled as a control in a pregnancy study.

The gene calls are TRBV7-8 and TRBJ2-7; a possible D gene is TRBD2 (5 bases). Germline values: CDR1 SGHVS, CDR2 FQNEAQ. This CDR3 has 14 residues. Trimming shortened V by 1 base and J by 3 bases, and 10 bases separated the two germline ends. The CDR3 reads CASSLEEAGYEQYF. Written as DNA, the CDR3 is TGTGCCAGCAGCTTAGAGGAGGCAGGCTACGAGCAGTACTTC. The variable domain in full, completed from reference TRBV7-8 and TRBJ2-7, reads GAGVSQSPRYKVAKRGQDVALRCDPISGHVSLFWYQQALGQGPEFLTYFQNEAQLDKSGLPSDRFFAERPEGSVSTLKIQRTQQEDSAVYLCASSLEEAGYEQYFGPGTRLTVT.

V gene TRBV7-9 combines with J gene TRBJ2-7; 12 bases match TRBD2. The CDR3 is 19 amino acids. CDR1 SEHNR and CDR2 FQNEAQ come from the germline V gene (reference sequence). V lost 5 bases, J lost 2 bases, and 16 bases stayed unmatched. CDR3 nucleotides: TGTGCCAGCAGCGGCCTCGGGACGGTGACTAGCGGGAGTACCTACGAGCAGTACTTC. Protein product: CASSGLGTVTSGSTYEQYF. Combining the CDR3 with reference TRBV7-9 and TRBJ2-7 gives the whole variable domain DTGVSQNPRHKITKRGQNVTFRCDPISEHNRLYWYRQTLGQGPEFLTYFQNEAQLEKSRLLSDRFSAERPKGSFSTLEIQRTEQGDSAMYLCASSGLGTVTSGSTYEQYFGPGTRLTVT.

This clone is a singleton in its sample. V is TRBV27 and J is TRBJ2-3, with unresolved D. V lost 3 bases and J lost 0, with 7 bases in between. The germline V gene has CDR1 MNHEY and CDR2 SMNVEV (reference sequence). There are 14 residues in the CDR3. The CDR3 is CASSFSSSTDTQYF. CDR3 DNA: TGTGCCAGCAGTTTCAGTTCTAGCACAGATACGCAGTATTTT.

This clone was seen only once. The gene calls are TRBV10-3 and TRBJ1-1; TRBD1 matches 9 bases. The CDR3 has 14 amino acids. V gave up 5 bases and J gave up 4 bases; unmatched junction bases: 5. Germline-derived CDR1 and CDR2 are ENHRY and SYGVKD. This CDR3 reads CAISTGGSGTEAFF. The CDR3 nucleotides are TGTGCCATCAGTACAGGGGGCTCGGGCACTGAAGCTTTCTTT.

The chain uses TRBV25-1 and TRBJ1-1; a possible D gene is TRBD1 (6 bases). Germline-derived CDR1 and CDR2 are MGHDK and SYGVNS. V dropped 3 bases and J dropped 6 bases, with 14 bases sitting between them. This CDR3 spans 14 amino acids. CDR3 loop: CASSDWGGGPEAFF. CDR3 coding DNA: TGTGCCAGCAGTGATTGGGGAGGGGGACCTGAAGCTTTCTTT.

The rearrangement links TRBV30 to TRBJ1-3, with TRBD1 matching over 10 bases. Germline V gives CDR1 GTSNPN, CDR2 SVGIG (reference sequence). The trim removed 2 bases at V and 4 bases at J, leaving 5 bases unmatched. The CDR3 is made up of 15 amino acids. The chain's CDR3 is CAWSSGQGTGNTIYF. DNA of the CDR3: TGTGCCTGGAGTTCGGGACAGGGGACAGGAAACACCATATATTTT.

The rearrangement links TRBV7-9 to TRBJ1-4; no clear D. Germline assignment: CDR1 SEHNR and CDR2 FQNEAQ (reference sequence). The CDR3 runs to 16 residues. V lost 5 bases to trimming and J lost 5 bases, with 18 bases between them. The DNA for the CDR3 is TGTGCCAGCAGCCCTAGCCTCGGAAATCAGAATGAAAAACTGTTTTTT. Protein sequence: CASSPSLGNQNEKLFF.

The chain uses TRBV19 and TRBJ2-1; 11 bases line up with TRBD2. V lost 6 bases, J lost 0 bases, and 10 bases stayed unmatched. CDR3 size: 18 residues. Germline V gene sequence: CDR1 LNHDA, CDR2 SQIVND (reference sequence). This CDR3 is CASRSRSGRGSSYNEQFF. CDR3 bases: TGTGCCAGTAGGTCCCGTAGCGGGAGGGGTAGCTCCTACAATGAGCAGTTCTTC.

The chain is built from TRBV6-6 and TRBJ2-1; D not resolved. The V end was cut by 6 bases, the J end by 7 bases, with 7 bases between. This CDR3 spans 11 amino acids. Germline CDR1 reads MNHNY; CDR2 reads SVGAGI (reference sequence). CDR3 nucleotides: TGTGCCAGCAGCAGATATAATGAGCAGTTCTTC. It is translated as CASSRYNEQFF.

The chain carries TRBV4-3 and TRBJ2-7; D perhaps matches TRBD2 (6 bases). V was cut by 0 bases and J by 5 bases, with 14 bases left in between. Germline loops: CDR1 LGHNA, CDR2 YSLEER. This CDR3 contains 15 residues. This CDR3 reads CASSQDRRGVDEQYF. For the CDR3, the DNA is TGCGCCAGCAGCCAAGATAGGAGGGGCGTCGACGAGCAGTACTTC.

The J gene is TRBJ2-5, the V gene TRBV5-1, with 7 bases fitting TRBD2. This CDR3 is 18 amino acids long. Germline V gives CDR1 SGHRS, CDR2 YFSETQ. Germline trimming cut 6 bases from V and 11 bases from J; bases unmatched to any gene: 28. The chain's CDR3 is CASTDLRLSDGPGREQYF. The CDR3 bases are TGCGCCAGCACCGATTTGCGCCTCTCGGACGGCCCGGGGAGGGAGCAGTACTTC.

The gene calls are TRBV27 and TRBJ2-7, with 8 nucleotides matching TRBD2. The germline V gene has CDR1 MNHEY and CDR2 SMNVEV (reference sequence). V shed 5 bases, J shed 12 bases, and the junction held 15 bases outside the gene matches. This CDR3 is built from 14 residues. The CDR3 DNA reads TGTGCCAGCAGTCCCGGGACTAGTGGAAACGAGGCGTACTTC. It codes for CASSPGTSGNEAYF.

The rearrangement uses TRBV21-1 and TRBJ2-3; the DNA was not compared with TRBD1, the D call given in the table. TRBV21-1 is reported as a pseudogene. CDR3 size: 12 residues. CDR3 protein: CASRRQLGTQYF. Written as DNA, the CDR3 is TGTGCCAGCAGAAGACAGCTCGGAACGCAGTATTTT.

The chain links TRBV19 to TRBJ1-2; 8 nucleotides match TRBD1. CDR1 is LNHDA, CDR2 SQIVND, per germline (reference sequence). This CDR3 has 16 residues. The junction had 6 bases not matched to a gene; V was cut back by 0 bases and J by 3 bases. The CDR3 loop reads CASSIDVGQGHYGYTF. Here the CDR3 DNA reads TGTGCCAGTAGTATAGACGTCGGACAGGGCCACTATGGCTACACCTTC.

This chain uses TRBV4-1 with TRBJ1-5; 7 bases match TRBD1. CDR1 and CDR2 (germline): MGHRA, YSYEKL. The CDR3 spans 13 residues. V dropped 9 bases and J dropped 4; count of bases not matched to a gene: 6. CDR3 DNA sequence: TGCGCCAGTTCCGACAGGGAGAATCAGCCCCAGCATTTT. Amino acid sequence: CASSDRENQPQHF.

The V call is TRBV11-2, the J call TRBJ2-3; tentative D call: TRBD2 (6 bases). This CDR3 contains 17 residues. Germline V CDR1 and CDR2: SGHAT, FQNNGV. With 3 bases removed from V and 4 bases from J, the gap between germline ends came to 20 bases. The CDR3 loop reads CASSLTGGREWADTQYF. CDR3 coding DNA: TGTGCCAGCAGCTTGACCGGTGGACGGGAGTGGGCAGATACGCAGTATTTT. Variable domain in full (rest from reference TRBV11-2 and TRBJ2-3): EAGVAQSPRYKIIEKRQSVAFWCNPISGHATLYWYQQILGQGPKLLIQFQNNGVVDDSQLPKDRFSAERLKGVDSTLKIQPAKLEDSAVYLCASSLTGGREWADTQYFGPGTRLTVL.

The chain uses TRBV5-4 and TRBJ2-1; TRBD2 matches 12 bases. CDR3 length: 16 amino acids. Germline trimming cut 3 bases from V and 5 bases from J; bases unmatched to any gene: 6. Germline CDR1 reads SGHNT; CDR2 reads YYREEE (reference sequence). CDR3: CASSSPTSGSNNEQFF. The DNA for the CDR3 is TGTGCCAGCAGCTCCCCGACTAGCGGGAGTAACAATGAGCAGTTCTTC.

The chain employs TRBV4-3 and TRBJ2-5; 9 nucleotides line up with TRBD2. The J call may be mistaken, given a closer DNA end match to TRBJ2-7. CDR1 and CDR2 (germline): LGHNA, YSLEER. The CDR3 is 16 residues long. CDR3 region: CASSQDLAGRSGEQYF. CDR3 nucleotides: TGCGCCAGCAGCCAAGATCTAGCGGGGCGCAGCGGCGAGCAGTACTTC.

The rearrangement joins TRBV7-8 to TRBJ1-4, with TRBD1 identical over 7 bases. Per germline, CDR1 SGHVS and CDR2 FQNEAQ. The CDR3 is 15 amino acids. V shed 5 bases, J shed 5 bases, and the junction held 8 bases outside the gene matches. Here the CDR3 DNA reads TGTGCCAGCAGCATAGGCGGGACAGCGAATGAAAAACTGTTTTTT. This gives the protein CASSIGGTANEKLFF.

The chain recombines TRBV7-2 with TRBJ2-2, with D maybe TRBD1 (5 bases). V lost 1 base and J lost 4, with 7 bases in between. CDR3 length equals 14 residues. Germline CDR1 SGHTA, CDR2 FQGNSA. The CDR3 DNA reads TGTGCCAGCAGCTTAGGACAGACCACCGGGGAGCTGTTTTTT. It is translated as CASSLGQTTGELFF.

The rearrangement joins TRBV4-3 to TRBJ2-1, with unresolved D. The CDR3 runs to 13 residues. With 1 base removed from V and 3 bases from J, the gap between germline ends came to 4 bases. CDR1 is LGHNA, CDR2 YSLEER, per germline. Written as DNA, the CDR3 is TGCGCCAGCAGCCAAGCCCTCTACAATGAGCAGTTCTTC. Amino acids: CASSQALYNEQFF.

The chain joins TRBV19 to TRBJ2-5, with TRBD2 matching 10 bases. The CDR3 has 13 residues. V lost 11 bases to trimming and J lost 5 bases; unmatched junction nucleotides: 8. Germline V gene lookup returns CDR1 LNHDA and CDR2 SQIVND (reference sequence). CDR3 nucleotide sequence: TGTGCCCCCAGCGGGGGGGGAGCGGAGACCCAGTACTTC. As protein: CAPSGGGAETQYF.

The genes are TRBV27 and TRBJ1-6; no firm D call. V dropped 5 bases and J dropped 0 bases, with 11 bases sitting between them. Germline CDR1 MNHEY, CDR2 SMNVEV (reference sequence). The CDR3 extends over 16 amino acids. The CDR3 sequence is CASSISRSSYNSPLHF. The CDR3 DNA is TGTGCCAGCAGTATCTCACGGAGCTCCTATAATTCACCCCTCCACTTT.

The CDR3 sequence: CASSLDIPRVPVLYEQYF. The CDR3 DNA reads as TGTGCCAGCAGCTTAGATATTCCGAGGGTGCCCGTTTTATACGAGCAGTACTTC. V is TRBV11-2 and J is TRBJ2-7, with D perhaps matching TRBD2 (5 bases). The CDR3 consists of 18 residues. Trimming took 0 bases from V and 4 from J, leaving 22 bases between them. Germline CDR1 is SGHAT and CDR2 is FQNNGV. Variable domain in full (rest from reference TRBV11-2 and TRBJ2-7): EAGVAQSPRYKIIEKRQSVAFWCNPISGHATLYWYQQILGQGPKLLIQFQNNGVVDDSQLPKDRFSAERLKGVDSTLKIQPAKLEDSAVYLCASSLDIPRVPVLYEQYFGPGTRLTVT.

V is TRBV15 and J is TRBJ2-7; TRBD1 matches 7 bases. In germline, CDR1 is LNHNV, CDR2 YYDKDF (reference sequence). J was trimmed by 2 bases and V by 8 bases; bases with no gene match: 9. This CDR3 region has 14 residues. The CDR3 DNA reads TGTGCCACCCGAGACGGGACAGCTACCTACGAGCAGTACTTC. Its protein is CATRDGTATYEQYF.

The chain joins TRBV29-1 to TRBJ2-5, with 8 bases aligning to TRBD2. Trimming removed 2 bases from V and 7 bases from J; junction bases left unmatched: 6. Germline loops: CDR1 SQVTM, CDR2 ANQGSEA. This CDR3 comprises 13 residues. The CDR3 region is CSVERSGTATQYF. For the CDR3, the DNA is TGCAGCGTTGAACGTAGCGGGACGGCGACCCAGTACTTC.